This T cell receptor (beta chain) was sequenced in a study of cytomegalovirus exposure and HLA in healthy donors. Researchers ran the PCR with 60 Vbeta and 13 Jbeta primers. Assay: immunoSEQ multiplex PCR; the TCRdb copy retains only in-frame clones and omits some. The table records about 140,000 clones, around 66% of them present only once. Germline V gene data show CDR1 as SGHKS and CDR2 as YYEKEE (reference sequence). This CDR3 spans 15 amino acids. The V end was cut by 3 bases, the J end by 5 bases, with 14 bases between. The source of this sequence is a woman aged 55-70 years in good health and CMV-seronegative. The chain recombines TRBV5-5 with TRBJ2-2; D is undetermined. Sequenced: PBMCs. This CDR3 is CASSSSLSPTGELFF. DNA of the CDR3: TGTGCCAGCAGCTCGTCGCTTAGTCCAACCGGGGAGCTGTTTTTT. Together with reference TRBV5-5 and TRBJ2-2, the CDR3 gives the full variable domain: DAGVTQSPTHLIKTRGQQVTLRCSPISGHKSVSWYQQVLGQGPQFIFQYYEKEERGRGNFPDRFSARQFPNYSSELNVNALLLGDSALYLCASSSSLSPTGELFFGEGSRLTVL.